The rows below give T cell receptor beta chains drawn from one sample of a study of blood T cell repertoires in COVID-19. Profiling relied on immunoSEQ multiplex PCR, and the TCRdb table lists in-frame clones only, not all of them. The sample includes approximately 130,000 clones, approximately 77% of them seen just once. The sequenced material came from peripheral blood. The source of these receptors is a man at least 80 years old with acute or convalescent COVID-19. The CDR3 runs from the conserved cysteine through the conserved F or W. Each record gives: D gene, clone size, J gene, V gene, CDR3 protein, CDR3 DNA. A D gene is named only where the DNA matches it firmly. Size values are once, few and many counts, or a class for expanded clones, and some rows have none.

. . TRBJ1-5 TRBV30 CAWSSGSSNQPQHF TGTGCCTGGAGTTCGGGGAGCAGCAATCAGCCCCAGCATTTT
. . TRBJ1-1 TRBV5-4 CASSFSGLKNTEAFF TGTGCCAGCAGCTTTTCGGGACTGAAGAACACTGAAGCTTTCTTT
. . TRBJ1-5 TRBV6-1 CASSESLSDQPQHF TGTGCCAGCAGTGAAAGCCTTTCGGATCAGCCCCAGCATTTT
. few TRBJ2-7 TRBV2 CATGSTGIPEQYF TGTGCCACCGGATCGACAGGTATACCCGAGCAGTACTTC
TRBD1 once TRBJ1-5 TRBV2 CASRGTGWRNQPQHF TGTGCCAGCAGAGGGACAGGGTGGCGCAATCAGCCCCAGCATTTT
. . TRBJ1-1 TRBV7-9 CASSPTGGGTEAFF TGTGCCAGCAGCCCCACGGGGGGAGGTACTGAAGCTTTCTTT
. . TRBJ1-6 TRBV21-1 CATTGQGSGRGNSPLHF TGTGCCACTACCGGACAGGGAAGTGGGAGGGGTAATTCACCCCTCCACTTT
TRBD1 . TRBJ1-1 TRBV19 CASSDRGKAFF TGTGCCAGTAGCGACAGGGGGAAAGCTTTCTTT
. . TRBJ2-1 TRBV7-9 CASSSAGAAEQFF TGTGCCAGCAGCTCCGCAGGGGCGGCTGAGCAGTTCTTC
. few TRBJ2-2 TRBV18 CASSPPEGTGELFF TGTGCCAGCTCACCACCGGAGGGCACCGGGGAGCTGTTTTTT